This record covers a single TCR beta chain. What it binds is unknown. J gave up 3 bases and V 3 bases, and 13 bases lay outside the gene matches. CDR3 length equals 16 residues. Germline lookup yields CDR1 DFQATT and CDR2 SNEGSKA (reference sequence). The data were taken from a study of metastatic and nonmetastatic thyroid tumors. General study results and limits: Relative to benign nodules, malignant thyroid tumors were reportedly characterized by significantly elevated TCR beta diversity in blood and tumor.

Every patient was untreated before thyroid surgery. TCRdb re-analyzed the PCR reads using MiXCR. The sample includes over 25,000 clones, 7% to 8% of them seen just once. The TCR was taken from a female donor with papillary thyroid cancer or a benign thyroid nodule (not recorded which). Some clones in this sample may be carry-over from other donors' samples. The sample consisted of blood. V gene TRBV20-1 combines with J gene TRBJ2-5, with 7 positions matching TRBD2. The CDR3 DNA reads as TGCAGTGCTAGCCTCTTTAATGCGGGAGATGAAGAGACCCAGTACTTC. Protein: CSASLFNAGDEETQYF.